A single T cell receptor beta chain is shown here with its context. Germline CDR1 WNHNN, CDR2 SYGVQD (reference sequence). This CDR3 is built from 14 residues. Trimming removed 3 bases from V and 6 bases from J, with 15 bases in between. These data are taken from a study of shared clonotypes between healthy human individuals. Clones were read by immunoSEQ multiplex PCR, and TCRdb kept only the in-frame ones, dropping some. The table shows about 2.4 million clones, with 93% occurring only once. The sequence was collected from a young man in good health. Some clones in this sample may be carry-over from other donors' samples. The chain recombines TRBV10-1 with TRBJ2-7; TRBD1 is a possible D gene (5 bases). The sample comprised naive CD4+ T cells from PBMCs. As to subset: CD45RA+ positively selected. The CDR3 nucleotides read TGCGCCAGCAGTGACCCCCAGACAGTACCCGAGCAGTACTTC. Translated: CASSDPQTVPEQYF.